This T cell receptor (beta chain) was profiled in a study of CD8 T cells in ankylosing spondylitis. Study-wide results and limits: A TCR beta motif made of fewer than 10 highly homologous variants seemed typical of ankylosing spondylitis blood.

The sample holds a few counts of this clonotype. Its antigen is unidentified. TCRdb re-derived calls from the 5' RACE reads in MiXCR, one entry per CDR3 protein. The table has around 770,000 distinct CDR3 sequences, around 11% seen once. The CDR3 has 11 residues. The germline V and J ends were trimmed by 9 bases and 5 bases, with 11 bases remaining between them. CDR1 KGHSH and CDR2 LQKENI come from the germline V gene. This receptor was identified in a male donor with ankylosing spondylitis. This rearrangement joins TRBV18 to TRBJ2-7; possibly TRBD2 for D (5 bases). Sequences were obtained from blood, either unsorted or a sorted T cell fraction (not recorded which). CDR3 sequence: CASLLGDEQYF. For the CDR3, the DNA is TGTGCCAGTCTACTCGGGGACGAGCAGTACTTC. Full variable domain (outside the CDR3, taken from reference TRBV18 and TRBJ2-7): NAGVMQNPRHLVRRRGQEARLRCSPMKGHSHVYWYRQLPEEGLKFMVYLQKENIIDESGMPKERFSAEFPKEGPSILRIQQVVRGDSAAYFCASLLGDEQYFGPGTRLTVT.